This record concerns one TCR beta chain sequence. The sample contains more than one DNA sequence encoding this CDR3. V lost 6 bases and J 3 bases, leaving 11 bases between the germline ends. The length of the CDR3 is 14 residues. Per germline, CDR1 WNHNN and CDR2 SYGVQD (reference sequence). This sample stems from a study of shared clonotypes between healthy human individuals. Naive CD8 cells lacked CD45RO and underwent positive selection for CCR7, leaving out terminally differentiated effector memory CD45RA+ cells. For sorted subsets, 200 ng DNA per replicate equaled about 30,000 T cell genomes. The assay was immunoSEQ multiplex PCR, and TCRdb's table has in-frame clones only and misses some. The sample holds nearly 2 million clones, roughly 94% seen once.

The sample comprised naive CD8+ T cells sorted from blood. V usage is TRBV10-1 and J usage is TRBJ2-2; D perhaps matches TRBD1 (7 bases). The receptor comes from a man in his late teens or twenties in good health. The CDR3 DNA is TGCGCCAGCAGCGCGGGACAGTACACCGGGGAGCTGTTTTTT. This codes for CASSAGQYTGELFF.